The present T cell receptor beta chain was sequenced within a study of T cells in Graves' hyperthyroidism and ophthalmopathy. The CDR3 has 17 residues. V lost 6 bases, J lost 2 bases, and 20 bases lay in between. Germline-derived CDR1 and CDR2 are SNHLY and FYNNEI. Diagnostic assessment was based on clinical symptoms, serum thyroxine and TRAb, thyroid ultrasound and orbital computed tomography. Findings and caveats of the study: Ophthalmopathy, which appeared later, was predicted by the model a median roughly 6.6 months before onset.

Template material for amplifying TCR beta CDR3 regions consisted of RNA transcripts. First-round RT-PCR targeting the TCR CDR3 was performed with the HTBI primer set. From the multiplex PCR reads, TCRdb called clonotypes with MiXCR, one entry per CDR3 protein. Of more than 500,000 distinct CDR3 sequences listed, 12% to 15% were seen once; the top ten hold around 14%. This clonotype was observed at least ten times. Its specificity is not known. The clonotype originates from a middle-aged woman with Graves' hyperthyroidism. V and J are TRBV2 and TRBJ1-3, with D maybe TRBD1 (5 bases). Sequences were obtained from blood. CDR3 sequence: CASSHDLESGTGNTIYF. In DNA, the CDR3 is TGTGCCAGCAGCCACGACCTCGAGTCAGGGACTGGAAACACCATATATTTT.